This record concerns one T cell receptor beta chain sequence. The source of the sample is a study of patients and donors after allogeneic stem cell transplantation. TCRdb redid the calling of the RT-PCR reads with MiXCR, one entry per CDR3 protein. The table lists roughly 190,000 distinct CDR3 sequences, around two fifths of them singletons. The CDR3 spans 12 residues. V lost 4 bases and J lost 6, with 7 bases in between. The chain uses TRBV12-3 or TRBV12-4 and TRBJ1-5; D may be TRBD1 (5 bases). The material sequenced was blood, either unsorted or a sorted T cell fraction (not recorded which). The source is a human donor who was either an allogeneic HSCT recipient or a stem cell or donor lymphocyte infusion donor (not recorded which). It is not recorded whose cells these are; they may come from a transplant donor. CDR3 loop: CASSSRVQPQHF. The CDR3 region has the DNA TGTGCCAGCAGTTCCAGGGTTCAGCCCCAGCATTTT.